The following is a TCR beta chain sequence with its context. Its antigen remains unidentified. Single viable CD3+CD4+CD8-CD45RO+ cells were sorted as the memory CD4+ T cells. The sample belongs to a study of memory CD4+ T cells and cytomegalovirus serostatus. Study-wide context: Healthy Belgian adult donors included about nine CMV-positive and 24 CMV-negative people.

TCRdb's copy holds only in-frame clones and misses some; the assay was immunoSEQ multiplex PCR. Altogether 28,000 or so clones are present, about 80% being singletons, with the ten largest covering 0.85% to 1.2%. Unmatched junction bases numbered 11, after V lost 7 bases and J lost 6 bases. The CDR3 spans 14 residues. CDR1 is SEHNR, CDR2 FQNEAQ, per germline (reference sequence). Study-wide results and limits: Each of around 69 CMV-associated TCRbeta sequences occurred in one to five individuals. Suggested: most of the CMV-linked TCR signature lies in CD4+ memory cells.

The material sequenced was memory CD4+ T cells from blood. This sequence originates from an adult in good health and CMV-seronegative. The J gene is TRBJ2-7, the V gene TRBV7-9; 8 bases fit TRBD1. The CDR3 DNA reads TGTGCCAGCACCCTGGAGGACAGGGCCGTCGAGCAGTACTTC. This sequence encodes CASTLEDRAVEQYF.